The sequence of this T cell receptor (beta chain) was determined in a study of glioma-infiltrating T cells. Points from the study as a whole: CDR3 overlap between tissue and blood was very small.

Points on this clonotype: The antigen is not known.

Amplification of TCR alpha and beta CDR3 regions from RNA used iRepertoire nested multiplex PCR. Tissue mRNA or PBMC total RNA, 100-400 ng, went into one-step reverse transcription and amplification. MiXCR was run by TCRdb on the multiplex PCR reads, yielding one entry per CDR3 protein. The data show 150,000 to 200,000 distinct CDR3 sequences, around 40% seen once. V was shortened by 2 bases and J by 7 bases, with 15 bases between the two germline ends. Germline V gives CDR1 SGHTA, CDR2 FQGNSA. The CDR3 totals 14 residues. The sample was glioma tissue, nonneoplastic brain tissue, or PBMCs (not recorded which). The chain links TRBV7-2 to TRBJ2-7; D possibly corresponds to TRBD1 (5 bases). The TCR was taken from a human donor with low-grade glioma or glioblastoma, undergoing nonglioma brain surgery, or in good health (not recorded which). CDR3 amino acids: CASSLRGRVKEQYF. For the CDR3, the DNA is TGTGCCAGCAGCTTAAGGGGCAGGGTAAAAGAGCAGTACTTC.